This TCR beta chain was identified during a study of shared clonotypes between healthy human individuals. Points from the study as a whole: Rarefaction demonstrated incomplete sorted-subset sequencing despite large depth. Estimated richness was generally greater in naive than memory subsets. How much donors shared clonotypes was expected to be affected by sequencing depth.

The CDR3 length is 15 residues. Trimming took 1 base from V and 4 from J, leaving 13 bases between them. CDR1 is SEHNR and CDR2 is FQNEAQ in the germline V gene (reference sequence). A remark on this clone: Its antigen is not identified.

Several immunoSEQ 96-well plates shared each subset's DNA, each plate a replicate. Using immunoSEQ multiplex PCR, the repertoire was profiled, and TCRdb retains in-frame clones only, with some absent. The table shows some 320,000 clones, with around 90% occurring only once. Sequencing input: memory CD8+ T cells sorted from blood. Described subset: CD45RO+ cells pooled with CCR7-negative TemRA cells. The V call is TRBV7-9, the J call TRBJ1-2, with a tentative D call TRBD1 (6 bases). This sequence originates from a man younger than 35 in good health. The CDR3: CASSLGAGALYGYTF. The DNA for the CDR3 is TGTGCCAGCAGCTTAGGGGCAGGGGCGCTCTATGGCTACACCTTC.